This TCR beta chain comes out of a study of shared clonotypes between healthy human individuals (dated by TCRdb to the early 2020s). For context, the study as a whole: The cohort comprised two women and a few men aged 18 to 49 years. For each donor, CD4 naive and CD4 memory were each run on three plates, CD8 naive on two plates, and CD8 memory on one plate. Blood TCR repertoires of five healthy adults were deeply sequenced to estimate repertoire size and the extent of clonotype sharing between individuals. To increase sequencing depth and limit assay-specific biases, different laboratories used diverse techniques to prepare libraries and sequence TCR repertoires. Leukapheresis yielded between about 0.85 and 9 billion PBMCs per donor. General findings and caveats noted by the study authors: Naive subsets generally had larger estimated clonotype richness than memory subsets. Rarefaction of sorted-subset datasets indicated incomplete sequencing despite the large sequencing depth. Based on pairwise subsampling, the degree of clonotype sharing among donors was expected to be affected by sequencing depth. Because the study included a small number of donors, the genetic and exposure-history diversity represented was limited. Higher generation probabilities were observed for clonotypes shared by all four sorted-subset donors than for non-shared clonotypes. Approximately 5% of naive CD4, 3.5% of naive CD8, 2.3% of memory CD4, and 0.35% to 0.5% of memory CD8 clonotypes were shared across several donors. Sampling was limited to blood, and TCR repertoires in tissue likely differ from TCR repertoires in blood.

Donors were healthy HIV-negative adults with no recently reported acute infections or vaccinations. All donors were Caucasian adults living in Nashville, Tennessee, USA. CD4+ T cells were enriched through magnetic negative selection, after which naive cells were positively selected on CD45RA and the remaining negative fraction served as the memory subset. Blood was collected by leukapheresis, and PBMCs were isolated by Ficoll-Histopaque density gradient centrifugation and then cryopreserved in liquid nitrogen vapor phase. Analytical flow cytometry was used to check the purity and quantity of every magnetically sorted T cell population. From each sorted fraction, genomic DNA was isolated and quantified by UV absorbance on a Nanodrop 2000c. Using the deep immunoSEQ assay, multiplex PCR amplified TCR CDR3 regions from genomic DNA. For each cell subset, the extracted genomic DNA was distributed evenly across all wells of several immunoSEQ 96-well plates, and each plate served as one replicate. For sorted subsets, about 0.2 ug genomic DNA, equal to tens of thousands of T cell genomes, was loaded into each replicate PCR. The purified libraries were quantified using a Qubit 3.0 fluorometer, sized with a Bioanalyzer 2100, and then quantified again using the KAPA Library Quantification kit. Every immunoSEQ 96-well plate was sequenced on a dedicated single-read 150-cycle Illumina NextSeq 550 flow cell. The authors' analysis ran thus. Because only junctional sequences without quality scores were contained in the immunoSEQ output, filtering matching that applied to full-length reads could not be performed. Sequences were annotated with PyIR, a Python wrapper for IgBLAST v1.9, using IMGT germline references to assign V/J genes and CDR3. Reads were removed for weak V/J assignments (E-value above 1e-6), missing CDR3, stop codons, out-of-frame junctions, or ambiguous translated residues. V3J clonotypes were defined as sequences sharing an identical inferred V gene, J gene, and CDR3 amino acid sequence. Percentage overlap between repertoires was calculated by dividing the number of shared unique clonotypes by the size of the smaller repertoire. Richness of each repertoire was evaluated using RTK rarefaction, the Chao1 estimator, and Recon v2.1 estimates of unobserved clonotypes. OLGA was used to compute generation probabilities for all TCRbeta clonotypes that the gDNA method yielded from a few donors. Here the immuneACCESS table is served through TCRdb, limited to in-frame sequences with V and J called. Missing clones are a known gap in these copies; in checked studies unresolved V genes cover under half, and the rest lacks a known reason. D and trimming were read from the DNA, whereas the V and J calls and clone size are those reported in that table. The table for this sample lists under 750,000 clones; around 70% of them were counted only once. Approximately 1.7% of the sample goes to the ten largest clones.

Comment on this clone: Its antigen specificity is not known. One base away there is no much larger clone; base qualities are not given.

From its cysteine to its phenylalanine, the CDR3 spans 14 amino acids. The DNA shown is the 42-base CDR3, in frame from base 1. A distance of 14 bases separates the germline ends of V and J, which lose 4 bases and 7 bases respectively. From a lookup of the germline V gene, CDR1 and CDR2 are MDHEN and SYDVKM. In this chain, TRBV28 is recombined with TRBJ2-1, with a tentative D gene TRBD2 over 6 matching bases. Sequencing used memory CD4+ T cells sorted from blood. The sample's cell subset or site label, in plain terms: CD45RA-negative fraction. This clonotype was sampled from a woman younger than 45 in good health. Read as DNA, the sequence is TGTGCCAGCAGTTGGAGTCTAGCGACAAATGAGCAGTTCTTC. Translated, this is CASSWSLATNEQFF.